The 9 T cell receptor beta chains given below trace back to one sample, sequenced in a study of blood T cell repertoires in COVID-19. The method was immunoSEQ multiplex PCR; TCRdb's version includes in-frame clones alone and lacks a portion of them. This table holds tens of thousands of clones, around 85% found once. Sequencing was carried out using peripheral blood. The receptors shown here come from a woman of 80 years or more with active or convalescent COVID-19.

The V gene is TRBV5-5, the J gene TRBJ1-2; unclear D gene. Trimming shortened V by 4 bases and J by 4 bases, and 8 bases separated the two germline ends. Germline assignment: CDR1 SGHKS and CDR2 YYEKEE (reference sequence). The CDR3 covers 12 residues. The CDR3 DNA reads as TGTGCCAGCAGCACCGGACTCTATGGCTACACCTTC. Translated, it gives CASSTGLYGYTF.

This CDR3 is CASSERQGYTEAFF. CDR3 in DNA: TGTGCCAGCAGTGAAAGACAGGGTTACACTGAAGCTTTCTTT. The chain uses TRBV2 and TRBJ1-1; the match to TRBD1 covers 7 bases. Germline V gene sequence: CDR1 SNHLY, CDR2 FYNNEI. With V trimmed by 2 bases and J by 3 bases, 3 bases remained unmatched. The CDR3 sequence is 14 residues long.

The chain has TRBV19 and TRBJ2-5; 10 positions match TRBD2. The CDR3 loop spans 16 amino acids. The trim removed 8 bases at V and 2 bases at J, leaving 11 bases unmatched. Germline V gives CDR1 LNHDA, CDR2 SQIVND (reference sequence). The CDR3 region is CASQLSSTSGQETQYF. CDR3 nucleotide sequence: TGTGCCAGTCAACTATCTTCGACTAGCGGGCAAGAGACCCAGTACTTC.

V usage is TRBV6-2 or TRBV6-3 and J usage is TRBJ2-7, with D perhaps TRBD1 (5 bases). The germline V gene encodes CDR1 MNHEY and CDR2 SVGEGT. The CDR3 spans 12 residues. Trimming removed 5 bases at V and 6 bases at J, with 11 bases between. CDR3 coding DNA: TGTGCCAGCAGTATTGGACAAGTCGAGCAGTACTTC. Translation gives CASSIGQVEQYF.

This chain uses TRBV29-1 with TRBJ1-1; 9 bases are shared with TRBD1. This CDR3 spans 11 amino acids. Germline CDR1 is SQVTM and CDR2 is ANQGSEA. J gave up 11 bases and V 6 bases, and 7 bases lay outside the gene matches. The CDR3 region is CSVQQGAGAFF. The CDR3 coding sequence is TGCAGCGTACAACAGGGGGCAGGGGCTTTCTTT.

The DNA for the CDR3 is TGTGCCAGCAGTCCCCTCGGGGGAAGCAATCAGCCCCAGCATTTT. Protein sequence: CASSPLGGSNQPQHF. This chain connects TRBV6-6 to TRBJ1-5; D is possibly TRBD1 (5 bases). The CDR3 spans 15 residues. Trimming took 5 bases from V and 1 from J, leaving 12 bases between them. CDR1 and CDR2 (germline): MNHNY, SVGAGI (reference sequence).

V and J are TRBV9 and TRBJ2-1; TRBD2 is a possible D gene (6 bases). Germline lookup yields CDR1 SGDLS and CDR2 YYNGEE. The CDR3 runs to 16 residues. Trimming shortened V by 3 bases and J by 0 bases, and 13 bases separated the two germline ends. CDR3 sequence (DNA): TGTGCCAGCAGCGCTACCGGGACTCTCTCCTACAATGAGCAGTTCTTC. Its protein product is CASSATGTLSYNEQFF.

This chain connects TRBV5-1 to TRBJ2-3; TRBD2 aligns across 9 bases. The germline CDR1 and CDR2 sequences are SGHRS and YFSETQ. Germline trimming cut 0 bases from V and 2 bases from J; bases unmatched to any gene: 4. CDR3 length: 16 amino acids. This chain's CDR3 is CASSLGLAEYTDTQYF. CDR3 sequence (DNA): TGCGCCAGCAGCTTGGGACTAGCGGAATACACAGATACGCAGTATTTT. Using reference TRBV5-1 and TRBJ2-3 for the parts outside the CDR3, the full variable domain is KAGVTQTPRYLIKTRGQQVTLSCSPISGHRSVSWYQQTPGQGLQFLFEYFSETQRNKGNFPGRFSGRQFSNSRSEMNVSTLELGDSALYLCASSLGLAEYTDTQYFGPGTRLTVL.

On this clone itself: With a much larger clone just one base away, this may be a read error. V and J are TRBV2 and TRBJ2-5; weak D call: TRBD2 (5 bases). CDR1 and CDR2 from the germline V gene are SNHLY and FYNNEI. The CDR3 extends over 12 amino acids. CDR3 sequence: CASNLATEAQYF. The CDR3 nucleotides are TGTGCCAGCAATCTAGCAACAGAGGCCCAGTACTTC.